A selection of T cell receptor beta chains follows, all from one sample in a study of control samples from healthy donors and cancer patients. Assay: immunoSEQ multiplex PCR; the TCRdb copy retains only in-frame clones and omits some. Here the sample spans 100,000 or so clones, over 75% being singletons. Sequenced: blood. These receptors all come from a woman between 45 and 60 years old in good health. Each CDR3 is given with its conserved first and last residue. The D gene is left open where the match is weak.

D gene | J gene | V gene | CDR3 protein | CDR3 DNA
- | TRBJ1-1 | TRBV25-1 | CASSPTPTEAFF | TGTGCCAGCAGTCCGACACCCACTGAAGCTTTCTTT
- | TRBJ2-1 | TRBV18 | CASSLSERSYNEQFF | TGTGCCAGCTCACTCAGTGAGCGGAGCTACAATGAGCAGTTCTTC
- | TRBJ1-1 | TRBV7-3 | CASSPSSNTEAFF | TGTGCCAGCAGTCCTAGCTCGAACACTGAAGCTTTCTTT
- | TRBJ2-1 | TRBV7-8 | CASKGTSYNEQFF | TGTGCCAGCAAGGGGACTTCCTACAATGAGCAGTTCTTC
TRBD2 | TRBJ2-3 | TRBV10-1 | CATSSGEPRTDTQYF | TGCGCCACCTCAAGCGGGGAACCCCGCACAGATACGCAGTATTTT
- | TRBJ2-7 | TRBV3-1/TRBV3-2 | CASSQVSYEQYF | TGTGCCAGCAGCCAAGTGTCCTACGAGCAGTACTTC
- | TRBJ1-2 | TRBV9 | CASSAQQRKGGYTF | TGTGCCAGCAGCGCACAACAGAGAAAAGGAGGCTACACCTTC
- | TRBJ1-2 | TRBV5-6 | CASSLNSPNYGYTF | TGTGCCAGCAGCTTAAACAGCCCTAACTATGGCTACACCTTC
- | TRBJ2-7 | TRBV5-1 | CASSLAGRSEQYF | TGCGCCAGCAGCTTGGCCGGCAGAAGCGAGCAGTACTTC
TRBD2 | TRBJ2-7 | TRBV4-1 | CASSQGVAGGYEQYF | TGCGCCAGCAGCCAAGGCGTAGCGGGGGGTTACGAGCAGTACTTC
TRBD1 | TRBJ2-4 | TRBV24-1 | CATSGSETGTKNIQYF | TGTGCCACCAGTGGAAGTGAGACAGGGACCAAAAACATTCAGTACTTC
TRBD1 | TRBJ2-1 | TRBV10-1 | CASSGTGGLNEQFF | TGCGCCAGCAGTGGGACAGGGGGCTTGAATGAGCAGTTCTTC
TRBD1 | TRBJ2-3 | TRBV4-3 | CASSQEVGTGDTDTQYF | TGCGCCAGCAGCCAAGAAGTTGGGACAGGGGACACAGATACGCAGTATTTT
TRBD1 | TRBJ2-3 | TRBV3-1/TRBV3-2 | CASSQAGTGVDTQYF | TGTGCCAGCAGCCAAGCGGGGACAGGTGTAGATACGCAGTATTTT
- | TRBJ2-1 | TRBV30 | CAWEWADNLGSYNEQFF | TGTGCCTGGGAATGGGCCGATAATCTGGGGTCTTACAATGAGCAGTTCTTC
TRBD1 | TRBJ1-3 | TRBV30 | CAWSVETPGQAF | TGTGCCTGGAGTGTCGAGACACCGGGACAGGCTTTT
TRBD1 | TRBJ1-1 | TRBV7-3 | CASSTGQGHTEAFF | TGTGCCAGCAGCACGGGACAGGGGCACACTGAAGCTTTCTTT